This T cell receptor beta chain was recovered during a study of shared clonotypes between healthy human individuals (dated by TCRdb to 2020 to 2021). Regarding the study in general: A couple of women and a few men aged 18 to 49 years were included in the cohort. Different laboratories and diverse techniques were used to prepare libraries and sequence TCR repertoires, to increase sequencing depth and limit assay-specific biases. Leukapheresis yielded between about 0.85 and 9 billion PBMCs per donor. Per donor, three plates each were used for CD4 naive and CD4 memory, two for CD8 naive, and one for CD8 memory. To estimate repertoire size and how much clonotype sharing occurs between individuals, the study deeply sequenced the blood TCR repertoires of 5 or 6 healthy adults.

The CDR3 measures 14 amino acids from cysteine to phenylalanine. Of the read, only the CDR3 DNA is kept; its 42 bases are in frame from base 1. V and J lose 3 bases and 7 bases, and a span of 13 bases separates them. The germline V gene encodes CDR1 SGHVS and CDR2 FQNEAQ. Beyond this particular receptor, the publication reports: Only blood was sampled, and tissue TCR repertoires likely differ from those in blood. Because the study included only a small number of donors, the genetic and exposure-history diversity represented was limited. Compared with non-shared clonotypes, the clonotypes found in all four sorted-subset donors had higher generation probabilities. Naive subsets generally had larger estimated clonotype richness than memory subsets did. Even with the large sequencing depth, rarefaction of the sorted-subset datasets indicated that sequencing was incomplete. When a few donors were compared, the shared fraction of clonotypes was roughly 4.8% for naive CD4, approximately 3.5% for naive CD8, 2% to 2.5% for memory CD4, and about 0.36% for memory CD8. Based on pairwise subsampling, the degree of clonotype sharing among donors was expected to be affected by sequencing depth.

To note about this clone: No antigen is known for it. No per-base quality is available; no much larger clone lies one base away.

Healthy HIV-negative adults with no recently reported acute infections or vaccinations were included as donors. Every donor was a Caucasian adult residing in Nashville, Tennessee, USA. CD4+ T cells were enriched through magnetic negative selection, after which naive cells were positively selected on CD45RA and the remaining negative fraction served as the memory subset. After blood collection by leukapheresis, PBMCs were isolated using Ficoll-Histopaque density gradient centrifugation and then cryopreserved in the vapor phase of liquid nitrogen. Purity and quantity of every magnetically sorted T cell population were checked by analytical flow cytometry. Genomic DNA was isolated from every sorted fraction and measured by UV absorbance on a Nanodrop 2000c. Using the deep immunoSEQ assay, multiplex PCR amplified TCR CDR3 regions from genomic DNA. Extracted genomic DNA from each cell subset was distributed evenly across all wells of several immunoSEQ 96-well plates, and each plate was treated as a replicate. For sorted subsets, 200 to 250 ng of genomic DNA, equivalent to some 30,000 T cell genomes, went into each replicate PCR. The purified libraries were quantified using a Qubit 3.0 fluorometer, sized with a Bioanalyzer 2100, and then quantified again using the KAPA Library Quantification kit. A separate single-read 150-cycle Illumina NextSeq 550 flow cell was used to sequence each immunoSEQ 96-well plate. Regarding the original processing steps: Because the immunoSEQ output held only junctional sequences and lacked quality scores, the filtering could not match the filtering applied to full-length reads. Sequences were annotated with PyIR, a Python wrapper for IgBLAST v1.9, and V/J genes and CDR3 were assigned using IMGT germline references. Reads were filtered out if the reads had weak V/J assignments (E-value above 1e-6), no CDR3, stop codons, out-of-frame junctions, or ambiguous translated residues. V3J clonotypes were defined as sequences sharing an identical inferred V gene, J gene, and CDR3 amino acid sequence. Percentage overlap between repertoires was calculated by dividing the number of shared unique clonotypes by the size of the smaller repertoire. RTK rarefaction, the Chao1 estimator, and Recon v2.1 estimates of unobserved clonotypes were used to assess repertoire richness. For all TCRbeta clonotypes obtained by the gDNA method from a handful of donors, generation probabilities were computed with OLGA. The table was pulled from immuneACCESS by TCRdb, which kept in-frame rearrangements only. Such tables lose some clones; where checked, under half of the loss comes from unresolved V genes, and the rest has no known cause. The D gene and trimming were derived from the DNA, and the V and J assignments and clone size from that table. The sample data list about 2.4 million clones, and 80% to 95% of these were observed just once. The top ten constitute more than 0.35% of the sample.

This TCR derives from a man younger than 35 in good health. Some clones in this sample may be carry-over from other donors' samples. The chain was built from TRBV7-8 and TRBJ2-1, with the D gene call left open. The source material was naive CD4+ T cells from PBMCs. Interpreted using the paper, the cell subset or site label stands for: CD45RA+ positively selected. The nucleotides are TGTGCCAGCAGCTTCGGAATGGGGTGGAATGAGCAGTTCTTC. Its product reads: CASSFGMGWNEQFF.